This T cell receptor (beta chain) was documented in a study of cytomegalovirus exposure and HLA in healthy donors. Study conclusions and caveats: Several V segments, TRBV6-2 and TRBV6-3 among them, could not be told apart and were dropped. Most subjects' HLA-A and HLA-B alleles were reportedly predicted from TCR beta sequences. Later analysis identified several of the most significant clusters that appeared linked to common viral pathogens.

The germline V gene has CDR1 MNHEY and CDR2 SMNVEV (reference sequence). V was trimmed by 7 bases and J by 6 bases, leaving 18 bases between them. The CDR3 consists of 14 residues. The PCR used 60 Vbeta and 13 Jbeta primers. How the authors handled the data: Unique TCR beta chains totaled 65 million to 95 million in a later count, with around 11 million of them shared. The protocol was immunoSEQ multiplex PCR, while the TCRdb copy is restricted to in-frame clones and leaves out a portion. V and J calls and clone size are those listed in that table; D and trimming were worked out from the DNA. The data hold tens of thousands of clones, with about four fifths observed a single time. Concerning this clone itself: The antigen is undetermined.

The specimen sequenced was PBMCs. V usage is TRBV27 and J usage is TRBJ1-1; a weak D match, TRBD1 (5 bases). This TCR was recovered from a woman aged 40 to 50 in good health and CMV-seropositive. The CDR3 sequence is CASMGGSGRPEAFF. The CDR3 DNA is TGTGCCAGCATGGGGGGATCTGGGCGGCCTGAAGCTTTCTTT.